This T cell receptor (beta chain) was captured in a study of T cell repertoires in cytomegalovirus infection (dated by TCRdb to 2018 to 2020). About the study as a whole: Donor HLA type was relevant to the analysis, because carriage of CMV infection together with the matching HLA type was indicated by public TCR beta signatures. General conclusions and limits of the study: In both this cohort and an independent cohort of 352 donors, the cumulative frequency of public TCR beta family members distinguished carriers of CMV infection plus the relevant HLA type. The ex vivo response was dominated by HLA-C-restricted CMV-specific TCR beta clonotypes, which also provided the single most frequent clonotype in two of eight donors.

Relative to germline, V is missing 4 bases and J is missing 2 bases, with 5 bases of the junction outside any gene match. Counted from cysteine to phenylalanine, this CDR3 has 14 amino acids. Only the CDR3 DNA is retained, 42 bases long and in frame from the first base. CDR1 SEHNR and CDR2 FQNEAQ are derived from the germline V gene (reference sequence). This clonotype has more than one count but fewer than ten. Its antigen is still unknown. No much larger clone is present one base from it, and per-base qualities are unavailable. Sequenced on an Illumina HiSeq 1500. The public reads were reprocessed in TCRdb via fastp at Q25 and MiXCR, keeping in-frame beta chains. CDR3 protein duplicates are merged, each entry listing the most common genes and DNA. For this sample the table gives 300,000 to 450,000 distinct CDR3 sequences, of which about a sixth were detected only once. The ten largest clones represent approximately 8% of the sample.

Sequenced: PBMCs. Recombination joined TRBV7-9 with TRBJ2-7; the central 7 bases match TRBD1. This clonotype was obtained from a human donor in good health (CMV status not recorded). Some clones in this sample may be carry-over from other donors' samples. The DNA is TGTGCCAGCAGCTCGGGACAGAAGACCTACGAGCAGTACTTC. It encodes CASSSGQKTYEQYF. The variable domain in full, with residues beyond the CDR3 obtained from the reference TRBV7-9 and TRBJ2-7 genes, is DTGVSQNPRHKITKRGQNVTFRCDPISEHNRLYWYRQTLGQGPEFLTYFQNEAQLEKSRLLSDRFSAERPKGSFSTLEIQRTEQGDSAMYLCASSSGQKTYEQYFGPGTRLTVT.